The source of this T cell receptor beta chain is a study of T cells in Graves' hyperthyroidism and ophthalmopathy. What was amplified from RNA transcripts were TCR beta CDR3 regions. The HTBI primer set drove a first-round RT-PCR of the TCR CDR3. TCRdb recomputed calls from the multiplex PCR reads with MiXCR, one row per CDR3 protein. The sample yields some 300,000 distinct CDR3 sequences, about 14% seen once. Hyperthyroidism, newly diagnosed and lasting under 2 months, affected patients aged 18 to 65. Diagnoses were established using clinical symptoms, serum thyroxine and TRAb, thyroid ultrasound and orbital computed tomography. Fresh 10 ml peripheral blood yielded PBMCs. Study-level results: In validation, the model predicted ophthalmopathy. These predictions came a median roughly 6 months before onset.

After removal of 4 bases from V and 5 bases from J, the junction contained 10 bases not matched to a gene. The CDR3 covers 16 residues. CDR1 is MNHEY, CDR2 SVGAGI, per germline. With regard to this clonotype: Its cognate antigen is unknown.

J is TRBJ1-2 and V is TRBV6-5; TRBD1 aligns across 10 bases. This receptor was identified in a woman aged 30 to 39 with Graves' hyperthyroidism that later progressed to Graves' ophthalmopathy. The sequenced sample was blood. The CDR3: CASSFQTGGRGYGYTF. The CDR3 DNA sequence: TGTGCCAGCAGTTTCCAGACAGGGGGCAGAGGATATGGCTACACCTTC.